One sample yielded the 4 T cell receptor beta chains listed below, sequenced in a study of blood T cell repertoires in COVID-19. The repertoire was sequenced with immunoSEQ multiplex PCR; TCRdb's copy has only in-frame clones and lacks some. The repertoire holds fewer than 300,000 clones, about four fifths seen once, with 3.1% in the top ten. Sample: peripheral blood. The receptors stem from a woman younger than 35 with acute or convalescent COVID-19.

The chain employs TRBV2 and TRBJ2-7, with 7 bases identical to TRBD2. This CDR3 region has 15 residues. Trimming cost V 3 bases and J 0 bases; bases outside gene matches: 5. Germline V gene lookup returns CDR1 SNHLY and CDR2 FYNNEI. The CDR3 DNA reads TGTGCCAGCAGTGATGGGCTAGCGGCCTCCTACGAGCAGTACTTC. Protein product: CASSDGLAASYEQYF.

This rearrangement joins TRBV7-3 to TRBJ2-2, with D tentatively TRBD1 (6 bases). The germline V gene encodes CDR1 SGHTA and CDR2 FQGTGA. With 4 bases removed from V and 4 bases from J, the gap between germline ends came to 13 bases. The CDR3 sequence is 15 residues long. The CDR3 region is CASSSSQGGTGELFF. The CDR3 region has the DNA TGTGCCAGCAGCTCTTCACAGGGTGGCACCGGGGAGCTGTTTTTT.

This clone has only one observation. This sequence joins TRBV30 and TRBJ2-7; TRBD2 is a possible D gene (6 bases). CDR1 is GTSNPN, CDR2 SVGIG, per germline (reference sequence). Trimming took off 2 bases at V and 7 bases at J, with 15 bases between the two ends. The CDR3 contains 13 residues. CDR3 region: CAWSPGVLDEQYF. The CDR3 DNA reads TGTGCCTGGAGTCCGGGAGTTCTTGATGAGCAGTACTTC.

The chain employs TRBV25-1 and TRBJ2-3, with unresolved D. This CDR3 is built from 13 residues. V gave up 5 bases and J gave up 5 bases, with 11 bases separating them. The germline CDR1 and CDR2 sequences are MGHDK and SYGVNS. The CDR3 here is CASSPNVVDTQYF. The CDR3 DNA reads TGTGCCAGCAGTCCTAATGTGGTAGATACGCAGTATTTT.